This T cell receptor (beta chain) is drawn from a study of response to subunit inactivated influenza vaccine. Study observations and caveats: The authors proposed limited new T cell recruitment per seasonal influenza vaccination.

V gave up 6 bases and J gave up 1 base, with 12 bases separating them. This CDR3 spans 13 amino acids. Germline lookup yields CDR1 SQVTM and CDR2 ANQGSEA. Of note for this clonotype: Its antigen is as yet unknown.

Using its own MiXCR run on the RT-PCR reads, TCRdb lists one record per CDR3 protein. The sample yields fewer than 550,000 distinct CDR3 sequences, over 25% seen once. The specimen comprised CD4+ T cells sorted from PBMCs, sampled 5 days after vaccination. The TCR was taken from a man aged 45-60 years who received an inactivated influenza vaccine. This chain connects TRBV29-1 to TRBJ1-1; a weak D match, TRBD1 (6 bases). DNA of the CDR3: TGCAGCGTACGAGGGGGGGCGAACACTGAAGCTTTCTTT. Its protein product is CSVRGGANTEAFF.